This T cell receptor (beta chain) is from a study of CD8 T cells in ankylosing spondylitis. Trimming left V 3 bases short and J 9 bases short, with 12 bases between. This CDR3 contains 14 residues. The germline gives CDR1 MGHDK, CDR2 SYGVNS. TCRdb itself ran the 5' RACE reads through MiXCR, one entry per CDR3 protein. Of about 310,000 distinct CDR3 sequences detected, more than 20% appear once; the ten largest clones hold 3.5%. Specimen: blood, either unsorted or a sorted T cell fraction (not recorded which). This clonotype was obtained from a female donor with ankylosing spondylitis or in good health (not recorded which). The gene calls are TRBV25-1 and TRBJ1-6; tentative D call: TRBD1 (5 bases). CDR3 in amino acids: CASSEGQESSPLHF. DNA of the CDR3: TGTGCCAGCAGTGAGGGGCAGGAGAGTTCACCCCTCCACTTT.